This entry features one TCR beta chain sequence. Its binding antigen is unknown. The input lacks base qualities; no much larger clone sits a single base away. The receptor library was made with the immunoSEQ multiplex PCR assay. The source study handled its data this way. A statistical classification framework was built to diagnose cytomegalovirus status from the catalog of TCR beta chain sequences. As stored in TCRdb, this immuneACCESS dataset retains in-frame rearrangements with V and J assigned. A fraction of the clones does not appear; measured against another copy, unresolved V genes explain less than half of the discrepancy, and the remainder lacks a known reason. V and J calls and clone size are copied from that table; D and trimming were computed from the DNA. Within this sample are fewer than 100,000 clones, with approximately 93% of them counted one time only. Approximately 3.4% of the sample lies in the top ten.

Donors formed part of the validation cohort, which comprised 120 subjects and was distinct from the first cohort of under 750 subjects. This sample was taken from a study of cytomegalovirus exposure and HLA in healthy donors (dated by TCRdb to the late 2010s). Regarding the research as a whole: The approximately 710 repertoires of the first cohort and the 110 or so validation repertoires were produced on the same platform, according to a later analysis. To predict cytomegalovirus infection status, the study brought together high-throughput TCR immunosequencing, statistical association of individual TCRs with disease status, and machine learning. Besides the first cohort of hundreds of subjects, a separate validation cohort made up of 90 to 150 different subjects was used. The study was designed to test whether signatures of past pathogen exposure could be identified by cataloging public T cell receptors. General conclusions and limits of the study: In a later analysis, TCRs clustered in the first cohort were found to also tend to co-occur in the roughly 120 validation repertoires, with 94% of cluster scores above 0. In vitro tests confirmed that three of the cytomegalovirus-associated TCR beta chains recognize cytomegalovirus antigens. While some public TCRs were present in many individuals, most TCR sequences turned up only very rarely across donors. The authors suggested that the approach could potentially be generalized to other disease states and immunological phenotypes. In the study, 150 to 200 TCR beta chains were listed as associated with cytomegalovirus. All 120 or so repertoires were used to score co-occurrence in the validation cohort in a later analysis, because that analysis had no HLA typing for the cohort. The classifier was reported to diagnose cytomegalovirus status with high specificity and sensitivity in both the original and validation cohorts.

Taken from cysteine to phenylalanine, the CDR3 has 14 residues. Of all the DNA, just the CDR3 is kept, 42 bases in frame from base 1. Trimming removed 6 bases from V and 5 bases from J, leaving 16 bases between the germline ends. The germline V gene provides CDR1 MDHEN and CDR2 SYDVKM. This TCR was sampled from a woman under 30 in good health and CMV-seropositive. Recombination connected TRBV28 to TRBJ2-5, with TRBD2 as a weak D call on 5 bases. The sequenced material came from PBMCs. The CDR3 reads CASRGTDPGETQYF. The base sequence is TGTGCCAGCAGGGGTACTGACCCGGGGGAGACCCAGTACTTC. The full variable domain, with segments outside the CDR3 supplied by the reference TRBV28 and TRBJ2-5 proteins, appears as DVKVTQSSRYLVKRTGEKVFLECVQDMDHENMFWYRQDPGLGLRLIYFSYDVKMKEKGDIPEGYSVSREKKERFSLILESASTNQTSMYLCASRGTDPGETQYFGPGTRLLVL.